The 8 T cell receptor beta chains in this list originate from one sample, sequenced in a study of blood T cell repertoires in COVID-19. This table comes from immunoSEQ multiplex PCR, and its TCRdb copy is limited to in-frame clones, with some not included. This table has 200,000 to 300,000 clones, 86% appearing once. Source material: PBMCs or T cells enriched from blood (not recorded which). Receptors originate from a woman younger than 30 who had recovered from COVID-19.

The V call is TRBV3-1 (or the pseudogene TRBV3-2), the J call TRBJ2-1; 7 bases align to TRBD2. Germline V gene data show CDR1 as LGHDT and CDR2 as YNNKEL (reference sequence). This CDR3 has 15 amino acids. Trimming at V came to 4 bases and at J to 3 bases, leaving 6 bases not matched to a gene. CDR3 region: CASSPRAGDYNEQFF. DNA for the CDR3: TGTGCCAGCAGCCCAAGGGCGGGAGACTACAATGAGCAGTTCTTC.

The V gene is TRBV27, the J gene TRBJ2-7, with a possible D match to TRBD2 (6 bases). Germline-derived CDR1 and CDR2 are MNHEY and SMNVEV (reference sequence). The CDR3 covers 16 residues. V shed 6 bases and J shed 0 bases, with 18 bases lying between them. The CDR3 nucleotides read TGTGCCAGCAGACCTACCACTCTAGCGATCTCCTACGAGCAGTACTTC. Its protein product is CASRPTTLAISYEQYF.

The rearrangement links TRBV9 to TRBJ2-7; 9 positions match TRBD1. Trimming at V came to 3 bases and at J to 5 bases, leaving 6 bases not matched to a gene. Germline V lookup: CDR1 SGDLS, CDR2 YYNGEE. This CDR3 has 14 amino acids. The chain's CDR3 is CASSAGDRAHEQYF. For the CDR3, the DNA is TGTGCCAGCAGCGCTGGGGACAGGGCCCACGAGCAGTACTTC.

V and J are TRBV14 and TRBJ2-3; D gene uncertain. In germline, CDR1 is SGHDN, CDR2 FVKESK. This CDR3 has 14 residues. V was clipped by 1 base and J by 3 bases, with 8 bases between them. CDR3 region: CASSQAGGTDTQYF. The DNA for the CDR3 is TGTGCCAGCAGCCAAGCAGGTGGGACAGATACGCAGTATTTT.

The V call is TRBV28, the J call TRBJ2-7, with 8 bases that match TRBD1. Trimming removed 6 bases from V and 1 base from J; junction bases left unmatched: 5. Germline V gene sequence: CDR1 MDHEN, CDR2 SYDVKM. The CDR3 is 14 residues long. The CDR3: CASRWDRTSYEQYF. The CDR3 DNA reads TGTGCCAGCAGGTGGGACAGGACTTCCTACGAGCAGTACTTC. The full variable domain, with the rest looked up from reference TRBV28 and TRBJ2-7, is DVKVTQSSRYLVKRTGEKVFLECVQDMDHENMFWYRQDPGLGLRLIYFSYDVKMKEKGDIPEGYSVSREKKERFSLILESASTNQTSMYLCASRWDRTSYEQYFGPGTRLTVT.

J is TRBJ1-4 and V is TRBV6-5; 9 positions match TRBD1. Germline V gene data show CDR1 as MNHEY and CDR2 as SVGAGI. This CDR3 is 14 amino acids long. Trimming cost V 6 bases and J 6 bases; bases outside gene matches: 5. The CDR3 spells CASRRTGAYEKLFF. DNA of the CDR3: TGTGCCAGCAGGAGGACAGGGGCCTATGAAAAACTGTTTTTT.

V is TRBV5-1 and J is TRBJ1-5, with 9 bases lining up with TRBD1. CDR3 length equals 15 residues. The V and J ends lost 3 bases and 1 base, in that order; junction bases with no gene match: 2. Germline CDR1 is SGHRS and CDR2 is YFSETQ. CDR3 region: CASSSGTGSNQPQHF. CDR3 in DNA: TGCGCCAGCAGCTCCGGGACAGGGAGCAATCAGCCCCAGCATTTT.

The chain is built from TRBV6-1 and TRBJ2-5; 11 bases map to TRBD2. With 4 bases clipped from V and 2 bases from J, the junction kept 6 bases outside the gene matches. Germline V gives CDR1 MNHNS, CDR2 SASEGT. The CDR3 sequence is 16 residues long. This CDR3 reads CASSALAGGPQETQYF. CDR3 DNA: TGTGCCAGCAGTGCCTTAGCGGGAGGGCCGCAAGAGACCCAGTACTTC.